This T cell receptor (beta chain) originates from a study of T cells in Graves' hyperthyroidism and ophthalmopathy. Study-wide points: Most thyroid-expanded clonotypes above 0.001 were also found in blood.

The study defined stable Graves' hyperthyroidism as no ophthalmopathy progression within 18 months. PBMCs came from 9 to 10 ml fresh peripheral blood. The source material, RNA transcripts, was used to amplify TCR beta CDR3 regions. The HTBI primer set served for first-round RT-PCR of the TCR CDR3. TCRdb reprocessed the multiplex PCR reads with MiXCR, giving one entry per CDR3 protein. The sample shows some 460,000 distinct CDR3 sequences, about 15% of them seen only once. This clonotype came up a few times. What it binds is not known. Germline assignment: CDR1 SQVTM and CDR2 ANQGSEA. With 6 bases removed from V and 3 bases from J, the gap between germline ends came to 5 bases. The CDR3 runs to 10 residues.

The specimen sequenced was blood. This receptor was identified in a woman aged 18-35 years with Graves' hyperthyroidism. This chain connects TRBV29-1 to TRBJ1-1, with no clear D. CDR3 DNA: TGCAGCGTGCCCGACACTGAAGCTTTCTTT. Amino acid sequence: CSVPDTEAFF. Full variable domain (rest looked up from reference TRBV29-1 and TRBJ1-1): SAVISQKPSRDICQRGTSLTIQCQVDSQVTMMFWYRQQPGQSLTLIATANQGSEATYESGFVIDKFPISRPNLTFSTLTVSNMSPEDSSIYLCSVPDTEAFFGQGTRLTVV.